Only a few counts were recorded for the clone carrying this TCR beta chain. No antigen is known for it. Trimming took 0 bases from V and 0 from J; bases not matched to a gene: 7. The CDR3 extends over 18 amino acids. The germline V gene encodes CDR1 DFQATT and CDR2 SNEGSKA (reference sequence). This sample was taken from a study of blood T cells in healthy people across ages. Notes on the study in general: Bulk PBMC profiling left naive and antigen-experienced comparisons inconclusive.

The draw of peripheral blood yielded approximately 10 milliliters from each donor. The amount of total RNA extracted per sample was at least 6 micrograms. Primed by a sample-barcoded 5' primer and a J-beta primer mix, a second PCR proceeded for roughly 6 to 12 cycles. There were at least 2.5 million CDR3-containing paired-end reads obtained from each sample. TCRdb reanalysed the 5' RACE reads using MiXCR and keeps one entry per CDR3 protein. The sample holds approximately 800,000 distinct CDR3 sequences, about 47% seen once. The V and J genes are TRBV20-1 and TRBJ2-6; 8 bases are shared with TRBD1. This sequence originates from a man older than 75 in good health. The sequencing input was blood. The CDR3 region has the DNA TGCAGTGCTAGAGATCGGACAGGGACCTTCTCTGGGGCCAACGTCCTGACTTTC. Translation: CSARDRTGTFSGANVLTF.